This T cell receptor (beta chain) was sequenced in a study of T-cell memory formation after mild COVID-19. Study outcomes and limitations: CD8+ contracting clones occupied EMRA, while CD4+ ones occupied mainly CM and EM. Pre-infection memory showed some responding clones, and this suggested that cross-reactive memory joined.

Amplification by 5'RACE using constant-segment primers produced TCR alpha and TCR beta cDNA libraries that carried sample barcodes and UMIs. TCRdb itself ran the 5' RACE reads through MiXCR, one entry per CDR3 protein. Of hundreds of thousands of distinct CDR3 sequences listed, less than 25% are singletons. CDR1 is SNHLY and CDR2 is FYNNEI in the germline V gene. This CDR3 is 12 amino acids long. Trimming pared 6 bases from V and 10 bases from J, leaving 13 bases between. About this clonotype itself: Its antigen is unidentified.

Sequenced sample: PBMCs or a T cell subset sorted from them (not recorded which). V usage is TRBV2 and J usage is TRBJ2-1; perhaps TRBD2 as D (6 bases). The TCR sequence derives from an adult woman who had mild COVID-19 (a few samples of this study predate the infection). Cell type and time point are not known. The chain's CDR3 is CASRDTGGEQFF. DNA for the CDR3: TGTGCCAGCAGGGATACCGGGGGAGAGCAGTTCTTC. Using reference TRBV2 and TRBJ2-1 for the parts outside the CDR3, the full variable domain is EPEVTQTPSHQVTQMGQEVILRCVPISNHLYFYWYRQILGQKVEFLVSFYNNEISEKSEIFDDQFSVERPDGSNFTLKIRSTKLEDSAMYFCASRDTGGEQFFGPGTRLTVL.